Shown below are 13 T cell receptor beta chains from a single sample sequenced in a study of shared clonotypes between healthy human individuals (TCRdb year 2020). Library preparation used the immunoSEQ multiplex PCR assay. The table comes from immuneACCESS by way of TCRdb, which keeps in-frame sequences with V and J called. Part of the clones is missing from these tables; in studies checked, under half for an unresolved V gene and the rest for unknown reasons. The sample table contains approximately 1,500,000 clones; only one count was recorded for 95% to 99% of them. The ten top clones hold approximately 0.45% of the sample. Source material: naive CD4+ T cells sorted from blood. According to the study, the label for this sample's cell subset or site signals: CD45RA+ positively selected. All receptors derive from a man younger than 40 in good health.

The V call is TRBV7-2, the J call TRBJ2-3, with TRBD1 identical over 8 bases. With 7 bases clipped from V and 0 bases from J, the junction kept 9 bases outside the gene matches. Per the germline V gene, CDR1 is SGHTA and CDR2 is FQGNSA. There are 16 residues in the CDR3. CDR3 sequence (DNA): TGTGCCAGCAACCTCAGGGGGCCCGTTAGCACAGATACGCAGTATTTT. Protein sequence: CASNLRGPVSTDTQYF.

The chain joins TRBV29-1 to TRBJ1-1, with no clear D. This CDR3 has 12 amino acids. V was shortened by 3 bases and J by 3 bases, with 8 bases between the two germline ends. Germline V CDR1 and CDR2: SQVTM, ANQGSEA. The CDR3 coding sequence is TGCAGCGTTGATCCACGGGACACTGAAGCTTTCTTT. Protein product: CSVDPRDTEAFF.

The chain combines TRBV18 with TRBJ2-1; TRBD2 matches at 13 bases. The junction had 6 bases not matched to a gene; V was cut back by 4 bases and J by 6 bases. Per germline, CDR1 KGHSH and CDR2 LQKENI. This CDR3 comprises 16 residues. CDR3 loop: CASSLRTSGSFNEQFF. The CDR3 nucleotides read TGTGCCAGCTCACTCCGGACTAGCGGGAGTTTCAATGAGCAGTTCTTC. Complete variable domain (other parts from reference TRBV18 and TRBJ2-1): NAGVMQNPRHLVRRRGQEARLRCSPMKGHSHVYWYRQLPEEGLKFMVYLQKENIIDESGMPKERFSAEFPKEGPSILRIQQVVRGDSAAYFCASSLRTSGSFNEQFFGPGTRLTVL.

DNA of the CDR3: TGCGCCAGCAGCTTGGCCGGGGACAGACCGAACACTGAAGCTTTCTTT. It specifies CASSLAGDRPNTEAFF. The chain has TRBV5-1 and TRBJ1-1; 7 bases match TRBD1. The germline V gene has CDR1 SGHRS and CDR2 YFSETQ. This CDR3 has 16 residues. The ends lost 0 bases at V and 1 base at J; junction bases unmatched: 6.

V gene TRBV11-2 combines with J gene TRBJ2-1; TRBD2 matches at 9 bases. CDR1 SGHAT and CDR2 FQNNGV come from the germline V gene. V trimming: 5 bases; J trimming: 5 bases; junction bases outside the gene matches: 16. The CDR3 has 18 amino acids. CDR3 coding DNA: TGTGCCAGCAGCCCCCGTACCCTAGCGGGAATACAAGACAATGAGCAGTTCTTC. It codes for CASSPRTLAGIQDNEQFF.

A remark on this clone: Other DNA sequences from this sample encode an identical CDR3 as well. The rearrangement links TRBV10-1 to TRBJ2-7; D uncertain. This CDR3 is built from 13 residues. V lost 0 bases and J lost 2, with 5 bases in between. CDR1 WNHNN and CDR2 SYGVQD come from the germline V gene (reference sequence). The CDR3 sequence is CASSESGTYEQYF. In nucleotides, the CDR3 is TGCGCCAGCAGTGAGTCAGGAACCTACGAGCAGTACTTC.

The rearrangement links TRBV19 to TRBJ2-2, with a possible D match to TRBD2 (5 bases). The CDR3 is made up of 15 amino acids. Germline V lookup: CDR1 LNHDA, CDR2 SQIVND (reference sequence). The V end lost 2 bases, the J end lost 1 base, and 8 bases lay between the germline ends. DNA of the CDR3: TGTGCCAGTAGTATAAATGGAGGGAACACCGGGGAGCTGTTTTTT. This translates into CASSINGGNTGELFF.

The chain is built from TRBV28 and TRBJ1-2, with 9 positions matching TRBD1. V dropped 6 bases and J dropped 4; count of bases not matched to a gene: 6. The CDR3 contains 14 residues. The germline gives CDR1 MDHEN, CDR2 SYDVKM. CDR3 residues: CASRGTGTPYGYTF. The CDR3 DNA sequence: TGTGCCAGCAGGGGGACAGGGACCCCCTATGGCTACACCTTC.

The V and J genes are TRBV29-1 and TRBJ2-5, with D uncertain. This CDR3 is 13 amino acids long. V lost 4 bases to trimming and J lost 5 bases, with 14 bases between them. Germline V CDR1 and CDR2: SQVTM, ANQGSEA. In DNA form, the CDR3 reads TGCAGCGTTGTTGACGGGTCCTGGGAGACCCAGTACTTC. Its translation: CSVVDGSWETQYF.

This chain joins TRBV6-5 and TRBJ2-1; D is possibly TRBD1 or TRBD2 (6 bases each). This CDR3 spans 15 amino acids. V lost 7 bases, J lost 4 bases, and 17 bases lay in between. CDR1 and CDR2 (germline): MNHEY, SVGAGI. CDR3 sequence: CASTKRRGDYNEQFF. CDR3 nucleotide sequence: TGTGCCAGCACCAAGAGGAGGGGGGATTACAATGAGCAGTTCTTC.

The rearrangement joins TRBV6-6 to TRBJ1-2, with D unresolved. Between the trimmed V and J ends, which lost 7 bases and 5 bases, there was a span of 11 bases. This CDR3 region has 12 residues. Germline loops: CDR1 MNHNY, CDR2 SVGAGI (reference sequence). CDR3 region: CASTEGRYGYTF. The CDR3 DNA reads TGTGCCAGCACCGAGGGTCGATATGGCTACACCTTC.

The chain couples TRBV30 to TRBJ2-3, with D possibly called TRBD1 or TRBD2 (6 bases each). The CDR3 totals 16 residues. V gave up 1 base and J gave up 2 bases, with 16 bases separating them. Per germline, CDR1 GTSNPN and CDR2 SVGIG (reference sequence). The CDR3 DNA reads as TGTGCCTGGAGTGGGGGGGCAGGGCGTAACACAGATACGCAGTATTTT. Amino acid sequence: CAWSGGAGRNTDTQYF.

V is TRBV9 and J is TRBJ1-1; TRBD1 might be the D (5 bases). The CDR3 is made up of 14 amino acids. Trimming left V 0 bases short and J 5 bases short, with 11 bases between. Germline values: CDR1 SGDLS, CDR2 YYNGEE. CDR3 protein: CASSVASGVTEAFF. In nucleotides, the CDR3 is TGTGCCAGCAGCGTAGCCTCGGGGGTGACTGAAGCTTTCTTT.